What follows are 21 T cell receptor beta chains derived from one specimen sequenced in a study of cytomegalovirus exposure and HLA in healthy donors. It was with 60 Vbeta and 13 Jbeta primers that the PCR ran. TCRdb keeps only in-frame clones here, not all; method: immunoSEQ multiplex PCR. The sample records tens of thousands of clones, 89% being singletons. Input material: PBMCs. All receptors derive from a man aged 25-45 years in good health and CMV-seropositive.

The rearrangement links TRBV18 to TRBJ2-7; 11 bases align to TRBD2. The germline V gene encodes CDR1 KGHSH and CDR2 LQKENI. CDR3 length equals 15 residues. J lost 5 bases, V lost 1 base, and 4 bases had no gene match. The CDR3 protein is CASSPLLAGGNEQYF. The CDR3 DNA sequence: TGTGCCAGCTCACCACTCTTAGCGGGAGGGAACGAGCAGTACTTC. The full variable domain, with the rest looked up from reference TRBV18 and TRBJ2-7, is NAGVMQNPRHLVRRRGQEARLRCSPMKGHSHVYWYRQLPEEGLKFMVYLQKENIIDESGMPKERFSAEFPKEGPSILRIQQVVRGDSAAYFCASSPLLAGGNEQYFGPGTRLTVT.

This rearrangement joins TRBV11-2 to TRBJ1-2, with 7 bases fitting TRBD1. The CDR3 spans 17 residues. The V segment lost 1 base and the J segment 6 bases; nucleotides outside the gene matches: 14. The germline CDR1 and CDR2 sequences are SGHAT and FQNNGV. CDR3 sequence reads: CASSLAGWGQKNNGYTF. The CDR3 coding sequence is TGTGCCAGCAGCTTAGCGGGATGGGGACAGAAAAATAATGGCTACACCTTC.

The J gene is TRBJ2-7, the V gene TRBV30; TRBD1 matches at 9 bases. The CDR3 totals 16 residues. V dropped 0 bases and J dropped 3; count of bases not matched to a gene: 9. CDR1 is GTSNPN and CDR2 is SVGIG in the germline V gene (reference sequence). The CDR3 region has the DNA TGTGCCTGGAGTGTACGATGGACAGGGGTTAGCTACGAGCAGTACTTC. Translating gives CAWSVRWTGVSYEQYF.

The rearrangement joins TRBV5-6 to TRBJ1-1; D is unclear. The germline V gene encodes CDR1 SGHDT and CDR2 YYEEEE. The CDR3 runs 13 residues. V lost 0 bases, J lost 1 base, and 4 bases lay in between. CDR3 sequence (DNA): TGTGCCAGCAGCTTGGACACGAACACTGAAGCTTTCTTT. As protein: CASSLDTNTEAFF.

This clone was detected only a few times. CDR3 DNA: TGTGCCAGCAGTTACGTACAGGCGAACACCGGGGAGCTGTTTTTT. This gives the protein CASSYVQANTGELFF. J is TRBJ2-2 and V is TRBV6-5; D is possibly TRBD1 (5 bases). V was clipped by 2 bases and J by 0 bases, with 7 bases between them. There are 15 residues in the CDR3. Germline values: CDR1 MNHEY, CDR2 SVGAGI.

The DNA for the CDR3 is TGTGCCAGTAGTATAGTCGGGGAACTGAACACCGGGGAGCTGTTTTTT. It is translated as CASSIVGELNTGELFF. This chain joins TRBV19 and TRBJ2-2, with D possibly TRBD2 on 5 matching bases. Germline V lookup: CDR1 LNHDA, CDR2 SQIVND (reference sequence). Trimming left V 1 base short and J 1 base short, with 10 bases between. The CDR3 has 16 amino acids.

J is TRBJ2-5 and V is TRBV11-2; 10 bases line up with TRBD1. The J call is doubtful: the DNA matches TRBJ2-7 better. Germline V gene sequence: CDR1 SGHAT, CDR2 FQNNGV. The CDR3 loop spans 15 amino acids. CDR3 DNA sequence: TGTGCCAGCAGCTCCCGGACAGGGGGCTCCTACGAGCAGTACTTC. Its protein product is CASSSRTGGSYEQYF.

The chain couples TRBV25-1 to TRBJ1-1, with D unresolved. This CDR3 is 13 amino acids long. The V and J ends lost 6 bases and 0 bases respectively, with 8 bases between them. Per the germline V gene, CDR1 is MGHDK and CDR2 is SYGVNS. The CDR3 region has the DNA TGTGCCAGCAGCGCTAGTTTGAACACTGAAGCTTTCTTT. Protein: CASSASLNTEAFF.

This chain links TRBV10-3 with TRBJ2-7, with D possibly matching TRBD1 (8 bases). The V gene lost 0 bases and the J gene lost 3 bases, with 15 bases spanning the gap. The V gene's germline CDR1 is ENHRY and CDR2 SYGVKD. The CDR3 sequence is 16 residues long. The CDR3 sequence is CAISESQGGIGYEQYF. DNA of the CDR3: TGTGCCATCAGTGAGTCACAGGGGGGGATCGGCTACGAGCAGTACTTC.

The CDR3 region is CASSQSTGGSLMNTEAFF. The CDR3 DNA follows: TGCGCCAGCAGTCAATCGACAGGGGGCTCCCTCATGAACACTGAAGCTTTCTTT. The V and J genes are TRBV23-1 and TRBJ1-1; 10 positions match TRBD1. TRBV23-1 qualifies as an ORF whose function is uncertain. V trimming: 0 bases; J trimming: 0 bases; junction bases outside the gene matches: 7. The CDR3 length is 18 residues.

The V and J genes are TRBV2 and TRBJ1-5, with 9 bases matching TRBD1. CDR3 length: 16 residues. Looked up from germline, CDR1 is SNHLY and CDR2 is FYNNEI. V was pared by 7 bases and J by 5 bases, with 12 bases of the junction left unmatched. The CDR3 reads CASTLPGQGFYQPQHF. The CDR3 region has the DNA TGTGCCAGCACCCTTCCCGGACAGGGGTTCTATCAGCCCCAGCATTTT.

The genes are TRBV10-3 and TRBJ2-1; 11 bases match TRBD2. Germline CDR1 and CDR2: ENHRY and SYGVKD. The V and J ends lost 6 bases and 2 bases, in that order; junction bases with no gene match: 3. The CDR3 sequence is 15 residues long. CDR3 nucleotide sequence: TGTGCCATCAGAACTAGCGGGAGCACCTACAATGAGCAGTTCTTC. Translation: CAIRTSGSTYNEQFF.

The gene calls are TRBV30 and TRBJ2-5; TRBD2 matches at 14 bases. V lost 1 base and J lost 9; bases outside the gene matches: 10. Germline V gives CDR1 GTSNPN, CDR2 SVGIG (reference sequence). The CDR3 totals 16 residues. The CDR3 protein is CAWSAGLAGGQMAQYF. CDR3 DNA: TGTGCCTGGAGTGCCGGACTAGCGGGAGGTCAAATGGCCCAGTACTTC.

V usage is TRBV7-2 and J usage is TRBJ2-1; 13 bases agree with TRBD2. V trimming: 8 bases; J trimming: 6 bases; junction bases outside the gene matches: 7. The CDR3 runs 15 residues. Looked up from germline, CDR1 is SGHTA and CDR2 is FQGNSA. CDR3 in amino acids: CASQQGLAGFNEQFF. In nucleotides, the CDR3 is TGTGCCAGCCAGCAGGGACTAGCGGGATTCAATGAGCAGTTCTTC.

The count of this clone is one. The rearrangement uses TRBV28 and TRBJ2-5, with 7 bases matching TRBD1. Trimming removed 6 bases from V and 3 bases from J; junction bases left unmatched: 4. Germline CDR1 is MDHEN and CDR2 is SYDVKM. The CDR3 sequence is 13 residues long. CDR3 DNA: TGTGCCAGCAGGATAGACAGGGAAGAGACCCAGTACTTC. Translation gives CASRIDREETQYF.

V gene TRBV19 combines with J gene TRBJ2-7, with 8 bases that match TRBD2. This CDR3 has 14 residues. Per the germline V gene, CDR1 is LNHDA and CDR2 is SQIVND (reference sequence). Trimming cost V 11 bases and J 2 bases; bases outside gene matches: 11. The chain's CDR3 is CALRDGRVAYEQYF. The CDR3 DNA follows: TGTGCCCTCAGGGACGGGAGGGTGGCCTACGAGCAGTACTTC.

The chain recombines TRBV28 with TRBJ1-4, with D possibly TRBD1 on 6 matching bases. From germline, CDR1 is MDHEN and CDR2 SYDVKM. The CDR3 is 15 residues long. V lost 4 bases, J lost 0 bases, and 9 bases lay in between. In nucleotides, the CDR3 is TGTGCCAGCAGTTCCGGACAGACAACTAATGAAAAACTGTTTTTT. It specifies CASSSGQTTNEKLFF. The variable domain in full, with the rest retrieved from reference TRBV28 and TRBJ1-4, is DVKVTQSSRYLVKRTGEKVFLECVQDMDHENMFWYRQDPGLGLRLIYFSYDVKMKEKGDIPEGYSVSREKKERFSLILESASTNQTSMYLCASSSGQTTNEKLFFGSGTQLSVL.

V usage is TRBV30 and J usage is TRBJ2-2, with 10 bases lining up with TRBD2. J gave up 4 bases and V 2 bases, and 7 bases lay outside the gene matches. CDR1 is GTSNPN and CDR2 is SVGIG in the germline V gene (reference sequence). The CDR3 contains 16 residues. Here the CDR3 DNA reads TGTGCCTGGAGTAAACTAGCTAGCGGGAGCACCGGGGAGCTGTTTTTT. Amino acids: CAWSKLASGSTGELFF.

The chain's CDR3 is CASGRTGDPSTDTQYF. The CDR3 region has the DNA TGTGCTAGTGGCCGAACAGGGGACCCTAGCACAGATACGCAGTATTTT. The gene calls are TRBV12-5 and TRBJ2-3; 7 positions match TRBD1. V was clipped by 6 bases and J by 0 bases; unmatched bases: 9. The CDR3 extends over 16 amino acids. The germline V gene encodes CDR1 LGHNT and CDR2 FRNRAP.

As to this clone: Mismatch with germline at one junction end may stem from a read error. The J gene is TRBJ2-1, the V gene TRBV7-9, with TRBD1 identical over 7 bases. The CDR3 spans 17 residues. In germline, CDR1 is SEHNR, CDR2 FQNEAQ (reference sequence). The CDR3 region has the DNA TGTTCCAGCAGCTCAACAGGGGTCCGGTTTAGGTACAATGAGCAGTTCTTC. It encodes CSSSSTGVRFRYNEQFF.

The chain is built from TRBV7-9 and TRBJ1-1; D is uncertain. This CDR3 spans 14 amino acids. Germline CDR1 SEHNR, CDR2 FQNEAQ (reference sequence). V was clipped by 4 bases and J by 3 bases, with 12 bases between them. The CDR3 loop reads CASSSSGAYTEAFF. The DNA for the CDR3 is TGTGCCAGCAGCTCGTCAGGCGCTTACACTGAAGCTTTCTTT.